These T cell receptor beta chains were read from a single sample in a study of cytomegalovirus exposure and HLA in healthy donors. Here immunoSEQ multiplex PCR was the method, and the copy in TCRdb shows in-frame clones only, minus some. The table records 200,000 to 250,000 clones, approximately 78% of them present only once. The specimen was PBMCs. The receptors originated from a woman in her thirties or forties in good health and CMV-seronegative. CDR3s include the opening cysteine and the closing phenylalanine or tryptophan. The order of the fields is CDR3 protein, CDR3 DNA, J gene, clone size, V gene, D gene. D genes are given only for firm matches. Expanded clones are given a class, and other clones once, few, many or no size at all.

CASSLAWGDTGNTIYF | TGTGCCAGCAGCTTAGCCTGGGGAGATACTGGAAACACCATATATTTT | TRBJ1-3 | - | TRBV7-9 | -
CASSPGLAPEQFF | TGTGCCAGCAGTCCGGGACTAGCGCCGGAGCAGTTCTTC | TRBJ2-1 | - | TRBV27 | TRBD2
CASSRGVKWNTEAFF | TGTGCCAGCAGTAGGGGCGTGAAATGGAACACTGAAGCTTTCTTT | TRBJ1-1 | - | TRBV27 | -
CSVLFLRSLGNEQFF | TGCAGCGTTCTGTTTCTGCGGTCCCTGGGCAATGAGCAGTTCTTC | TRBJ2-1 | few | TRBV29-1 | -
CASKGTGARGNTIYF | TGTGCCAGCAAGGGCACAGGGGCTCGTGGAAACACCATATATTTT | TRBJ1-3 | once | TRBV6-4 | TRBD1
CASSLAGRYEQYF | TGTGCCAGCAGCTTGGCAGGGCGATACGAGCAGTACTTC | TRBJ2-7 | - | TRBV5-4 | -
CASSYSTRGYEQYF | TGTGCCAGCAGTTACTCCACTCGGGGGTACGAGCAGTACTTC | TRBJ2-7 | few | TRBV6-5 | -
CASQTSRTQYF | TGTGCCTCCCAGACTAGTCGGACGCAGTATTTT | TRBJ2-3 | - | TRBV30 | -
CASSLFRGRTGELFF | TGTGCCAGCAGCTTATTCAGGGGCAGGACCGGGGAGCTGTTTTTT | TRBJ2-2 | - | TRBV7-9 | -
CASSYSRGSGYTF | TGTGCCAGCAGTTACTCGCGAGGGAGTGGCTACACCTTC | TRBJ1-2 | - | TRBV6-5 | -
CASSFRGDTQYF | TGTGCCAGCAGCTTCAGGGGAGATACGCAGTATTTT | TRBJ2-3 | - | TRBV7-9 | -
CASTRGQGTSYEQYF | TGTGCCAGCACCAGGGGACAGGGGACCTCCTACGAGCAGTACTTC | TRBJ2-7 | few | TRBV6-5 | TRBD1
CASRHFGVGLVGEQYF | TGCGCCAGCAGGCATTTCGGGGTCGGGCTTGTCGGGGAGCAGTACTTC | TRBJ2-7 | many | TRBV10-2 | -
CASSFASDTDTQYF | TGTGCCAGCAGCTTCGCTAGCGACACAGATACGCAGTATTTT | TRBJ2-3 | - | TRBV7-9 | -
CASSLISDRGDEKLFF | TGTGCCAGCAGTCTAATCTCGGACAGGGGGGATGAAAAACTGTTTTTT | TRBJ1-4 | - | TRBV27 | TRBD1
CASTKLENTEAFF | TGTGCCAGCACGAAGTTAGAAAACACTGAAGCTTTCTTT | TRBJ1-1 | - | TRBV2 | -
CASSPGQRNTEAFF | TGTGCCAGCTCACCCGGACAGCGGAACACTGAAGCTTTCTTT | TRBJ1-1 | - | TRBV18 | -
CASSFSEVSNTIYF | TGTGCCAGCAGCTTCAGCGAAGTCTCAAACACCATATATTTT | TRBJ1-3 | - | TRBV11-1 | -
CASSVDRSEPRGYTF | TGTGCCAGCAGTGTCGACAGGTCCGAACCCCGAGGCTACACCTTC | TRBJ1-2 | - | TRBV27 | -
CASRLVGTGYGYTF | TGTGCCAGTCGTCTTGTAGGGACAGGCTATGGCTACACCTTC | TRBJ1-2 | - | TRBV19 | TRBD1
CASRWDRANSYEQYF | TGTGCCAGCAGATGGGACAGGGCGAACTCCTACGAGCAGTACTTC | TRBJ2-7 | - | TRBV6-6 | TRBD1
CASSSPTRSWGYTF | TGTGCCAGCAGTTCCCCAACTCGGTCGTGGGGCTACACCTTC | TRBJ1-2 | few | TRBV27 | -
CASSIGQLEAFF | TGTGCCAGTAGTATAGGACAGCTTGAAGCTTTCTTT | TRBJ1-1 | - | TRBV19 | -
CASSSRTSGRYNEQFF | TGTGCCAGCAGCTCCCGGACTAGCGGGAGGTACAATGAGCAGTTCTTC | TRBJ2-1 | - | TRBV7-3 | TRBD2
CASSPPSAGSVHEQYF | TGTGCCAGCAGCCCCCCCTCCGCAGGGTCTGTCCACGAGCAGTACTTC | TRBJ2-7 | - | TRBV4-2 | -
CASSVDSQETQYF | TGTGCCAGTAGTGTCGACAGTCAAGAGACCCAGTACTTC | TRBJ2-5 | - | TRBV19 | -
CAWSSGGSYNEQFF | TGTGCCTGGAGTTCAGGGGGGTCCTACAATGAGCAGTTCTTC | TRBJ2-1 | - | TRBV30 | -
CASSSGQSRRTEAFF | TGTGCCAGTAGTAGCGGACAGAGCCGCCGAACTGAAGCTTTCTTT | TRBJ1-1 | - | TRBV19 | -
CSVETGNEQFF | TGCAGCGTTGAAACAGGGAATGAGCAGTTCTTC | TRBJ2-1 | - | TRBV29-1 | -
CASSLDQGDEKLFF | TGCGCCAGCAGCCTGGACCAGGGGGATGAAAAACTGTTTTTT | TRBJ1-4 | - | TRBV5-1 | TRBD1
CASSDWGESYEQYF | TGTGCCAGCAGTGACTGGGGCGAGTCCTACGAGCAGTACTTC | TRBJ2-7 | - | TRBV6-1 | -
CASSFGQGSNQPQHF | TGTGCCAGCTCATTTGGACAGGGAAGCAATCAGCCCCAGCATTTT | TRBJ1-5 | - | TRBV18 | TRBD1
CASSLYDRDDLHF | TGTGCCAGCAGTCTTTACGACAGGGATGACCTCCACTTT | TRBJ1-6 | - | TRBV28 | TRBD1
CASSPTYRGRVGHEQFF | TGTGCCAGCAGTCCCACATATCGCGGGAGGGTCGGCCATGAGCAGTTCTTC | TRBJ2-1 | - | TRBV27 | TRBD2
CATSRDLGVERLSYF | TGTGCCACCAGCAGAGATCTCGGGGTGGAGCGTCTCAGTTACTTC | TRBJ2-7 | - | TRBV15 | -
CASSFGGIQKQFF | TGTGCCAGCAGCTTTGGGGGGATTCAGAAACAGTTCTTC | TRBJ2-1 | - | TRBV7-9 | -
CASSDLLTSGTYEQYF | TGTGCCAGCAGTGACTTACTGACTAGCGGGACCTACGAGCAGTACTTC | TRBJ2-7 | - | TRBV6-1 | TRBD2
CASTQNAGTYSYEQYF | TGTGCCAGCACCCAAAACGCCGGGACTTACTCCTACGAGCAGTACTTC | TRBJ2-7 | - | TRBV7-9 | -
CASSQPGQGNYGYTF | TGCGCCAGCAGCCAGCCGGGACAGGGAAACTATGGCTACACCTTC | TRBJ1-2 | - | TRBV4-1 | TRBD1
CASGLSSGNEQFF | TGTGCTAGTGGTTTGAGTAGCGGAAATGAGCAGTTCTTC | TRBJ2-1 | - | TRBV12-5 | -
CASRRNYATTQETQYF | TGTGCCAGTAGACGCAATTACGCCACTACGCAAGAGACCCAGTACTTC | TRBJ2-5 | - | TRBV19 | -
CASTQGYNEQFF | TGTGCCAGCACCCAGGGCTACAATGAGCAGTTCTTC | TRBJ2-1 | - | TRBV6-6 | -
CASSDWLAGYEQYF | TGTGCCAGCAGTGACTGGCTAGCGGGGTACGAGCAGTACTTC | TRBJ2-7 | - | TRBV25-1 | TRBD2
CASSRVNTEAFF | TGTGCCAGCAGTCGGGTCAACACTGAAGCTTTCTTT | TRBJ1-1 | - | TRBV7-9 | -
CASSYRDRPRTEAFF | TGTGCCAGCAGTTACAGGGACAGGCCAAGGACTGAAGCTTTCTTT | TRBJ1-1 | - | TRBV6-5 | TRBD1
CASSSLAGGVTFEQFF | TGTGCCAGCAGCTCATTAGCGGGAGGGGTCACATTTGAGCAGTTCTTC | TRBJ2-1 | - | TRBV7-3 | TRBD2
CASNSRTSGISSSYNEQFF | TGCGCCAGCAACTCAAGGACTAGCGGGATCTCTAGCTCCTACAATGAGCAGTTCTTC | TRBJ2-1 | - | TRBV5-1 | TRBD2
CASSLQGSSGNTIYF | TGTGCCAGCAGTTTACAGGGTAGCTCTGGAAACACCATATATTTT | TRBJ1-3 | - | TRBV27 | -
CASSPGTSGYNTDTQYF | TGTGCCAGCTCACCGGGGACTAGCGGTTACAACACAGATACGCAGTATTTT | TRBJ2-3 | - | TRBV18 | TRBD2
CASSDFRQGAFGELFF | TGTGCCAGTAGTGATTTCCGACAGGGGGCTTTTGGGGAGCTGTTTTTT | TRBJ2-2 | - | TRBV19 | TRBD1
CASSTLAGGTDTQYF | TGTGCCAGTAGTACCCTAGCGGGGGGCACAGATACGCAGTATTTT | TRBJ2-3 | - | TRBV19 | TRBD2
CASSADTSNYGYTF | TGCGCCAGCAGCGCGGACACGTCTAACTATGGCTACACCTTC | TRBJ1-2 | - | TRBV5-1 | -
CAWSPGQGGTEAFF | TGTGCCTGGAGTCCGGGACAGGGAGGCACTGAAGCTTTCTTT | TRBJ1-1 | few | TRBV30 | TRBD1